A selection of T cell receptor beta chains follows, all from one sample in a study of T-cell memory formation after mild COVID-19. TCRdb itself ran the 5' RACE reads through MiXCR, one entry per CDR3 protein. The sample lists approximately 200,000 distinct CDR3 sequences; 16% were seen once. The specimen sequenced was PBMCs or a T cell subset sorted from them (not recorded which). The receptors were gathered from an adult woman who had mild COVID-19 (a few samples of this study predate the infection). Cell type and time point are not known. Each CDR3 is given with its conserved first and last residue. The order of the fields is clone size, D gene, J gene, V gene, CDR3 protein, CDR3 DNA. A D gene is named only where the DNA matches it firmly. Part of the rows lack a size; the others show once, few, many or a class for expanded clones.

clone size: .; D gene: .; J gene: TRBJ1-1; V gene: TRBV7-6; CDR3 protein: CASSLTMNTEAFF; CDR3 DNA: TGTGCCAGCAGCTTAACTATGAACACTGAAGCTTTCTTT
clone size: .; D gene: .; J gene: TRBJ2-2; V gene: TRBV6-5; CDR3 protein: CASSLEWTGELFF; CDR3 DNA: TGTGCCAGCAGCCTCGAGTGGACCGGGGAGCTGTTTTTT
clone size: .; D gene: .; J gene: TRBJ2-5; V gene: TRBV7-3; CDR3 protein: CASSSQGGGTQYF; CDR3 DNA: TGTGCCAGCAGCTCTCAGGGTGGAGGGACCCAGTACTTC
clone size: .; D gene: .; J gene: TRBJ2-5; V gene: TRBV7-2; CDR3 protein: CASSRTQYQETQYF; CDR3 DNA: TGTGCCAGCAGCAGGACACAGTACCAAGAGACCCAGTACTTC
clone size: .; D gene: .; J gene: TRBJ2-7; V gene: TRBV6-5; CDR3 protein: CASSYSGTGSSYEQYF; CDR3 DNA: TGTGCCAGCAGTTACTCCGGGACGGGGAGCTCCTACGAGCAGTACTTC
clone size: .; D gene: TRBD2; J gene: TRBJ2-1; V gene: TRBV7-6; CDR3 protein: CASSLARGGFSFF; CDR3 DNA: TGTGCCAGCAGCTTAGCGCGCGGGGGTTTCAGTTTCTTC
clone size: .; D gene: TRBD2; J gene: TRBJ2-4; V gene: TRBV7-9; CDR3 protein: CASSLDREGPNIQYF; CDR3 DNA: TGTGCCAGCAGCTTAGATCGGGAGGGCCCCAACATTCAGTACTTC
clone size: few; D gene: .; J gene: TRBJ2-7; V gene: TRBV6-5; CDR3 protein: CASSAQGGRQLPYEQYF; CDR3 DNA: TGTGCCAGCAGTGCCCAGGGGGGCAGGCAACTTCCCTACGAGCAGTACTTC
clone size: many; D gene: .; J gene: TRBJ1-1; V gene: TRBV7-8; CDR3 protein: CASSLGQSNTEAFF; CDR3 DNA: TGTGCCAGCAGCTTAGGACAGTCGAACACTGAAGCTTTCTTT
clone size: many; D gene: .; J gene: TRBJ2-3; V gene: TRBV5-1; CDR3 protein: CASSLGSPDTQYF; CDR3 DNA: TGCGCCAGCAGCCTGGGGTCCCCAGATACGCAGTATTTT
clone size: few; D gene: TRBD2; J gene: TRBJ2-1; V gene: TRBV5-1; CDR3 protein: CASSLYSGEGGNEQFF; CDR3 DNA: TGCGCCAGCAGCTTGTATAGCGGGGAAGGGGGAAATGAGCAGTTCTTC
clone size: .; D gene: .; J gene: TRBJ1-2; V gene: TRBV7-9; CDR3 protein: CASSPASPRGYGYTF; CDR3 DNA: TGTGCCAGCAGCCCCGCGTCCCCCAGGGGTTATGGCTACACCTTC
clone size: .; D gene: TRBD1; J gene: TRBJ2-3; V gene: TRBV5-1; CDR3 protein: CASSWTGQFLTTDTQYF; CDR3 DNA: TGCGCCAGCAGCTGGACAGGACAGTTTCTGACTACAGATACGCAGTATTTT
clone size: .; D gene: TRBD1; J gene: TRBJ2-7; V gene: TRBV29-1; CDR3 protein: CSVESFTGGEQYF; CDR3 DNA: TGCAGCGTTGAATCTTTTACAGGGGGCGAGCAGTACTTC
clone size: .; D gene: .; J gene: TRBJ2-1; V gene: TRBV4-3; CDR3 protein: CASSQDIGGGSYNEQFF; CDR3 DNA: TGCGCCAGCAGCCAAGATATAGGGGGAGGCTCCTACAATGAGCAGTTCTTC
clone size: .; D gene: .; J gene: TRBJ1-1; V gene: TRBV3-1; CDR3 protein: CASSRVPWGKTEAFF; CDR3 DNA: TGTGCCAGCAGCCGGGTACCATGGGGGAAGACTGAAGCTTTCTTT
clone size: .; D gene: .; J gene: TRBJ2-3; V gene: TRBV30; CDR3 protein: CAWSVRGGLADTQYF; CDR3 DNA: TGTGCCTGGAGTGTACGTGGGGGGCTGGCAGATACGCAGTATTTT
clone size: few; D gene: TRBD1; J gene: TRBJ1-1; V gene: TRBV5-1; CDR3 protein: CASSWGTGPNTEAFF; CDR3 DNA: TGCGCCAGCAGCTGGGGGACAGGGCCGAACACTGAAGCTTTCTTT
clone size: few; D gene: .; J gene: TRBJ2-2; V gene: TRBV7-7; CDR3 protein: CASSTEVAGELFF; CDR3 DNA: TGTGCTAGCAGCACAGAGGTCGCCGGGGAGCTGTTTTTT
clone size: .; D gene: .; J gene: TRBJ2-1; V gene: TRBV29-1; CDR3 protein: CSVERGYNEQFF; CDR3 DNA: TGCAGCGTTGAGAGGGGATACAATGAGCAGTTCTTC
clone size: .; D gene: TRBD1; J gene: TRBJ1-5; V gene: TRBV12-3/TRBV12-4; CDR3 protein: CASSHPGTGVSNQPQHF; CDR3 DNA: TGTGCCAGCAGTCACCCGGGTACAGGGGTTAGCAATCAGCCCCAGCATTTT
clone size: .; D gene: TRBD1; J gene: TRBJ1-2; V gene: TRBV20-1; CDR3 protein: CSAVAADRGMWYGYTF; CDR3 DNA: TGCAGTGCTGTAGCCGCGGACAGGGGAATGTGGTATGGCTACACCTTC
clone size: .; D gene: .; J gene: TRBJ2-5; V gene: TRBV9; CDR3 protein: CASSVAGYQETQYF; CDR3 DNA: TGTGCCAGCAGCGTAGCCGGTTACCAAGAGACCCAGTACTTC
clone size: .; D gene: .; J gene: TRBJ2-1; V gene: TRBV13; CDR3 protein: CASSLGPGLRGAYNEQFF; CDR3 DNA: TGTGCCAGCAGCTTAGGTCCGGGGTTGCGGGGTGCCTACAATGAGCAGTTCTTC